This TCR beta chain was identified during a study of radiotherapy plus CTLA-4 blockade in lung cancer. Study background: Objective response rate was 15% to 20%; disease control rate, around 31%.

The germline V gene has CDR1 MNHEY and CDR2 SVGAGI. The CDR3 runs 16 residues. The V end was cut by 1 base, the J end by 5 bases, with 15 bases between. Generated by immunoSEQ multiplex PCR, the TCRdb table keeps only in-frame clones and is missing some. This table holds about 88,000 clones, about two thirds found once. The clonotype was recovered from a human donor with non-small cell lung cancer that progressed on radiotherapy plus ipilimumab. This chain uses TRBV6-5 with TRBJ1-5; possible D gene TRBD1, 5 bases. The specimen was peripheral blood, collected from a patient treated with radiotherapy plus ipilimumab. The CDR3 sequence is CASSYWEGTGDQPQHF. DNA for the CDR3: TGTGCCAGCAGTTACTGGGAAGGGACTGGAGATCAGCCCCAGCATTTT.